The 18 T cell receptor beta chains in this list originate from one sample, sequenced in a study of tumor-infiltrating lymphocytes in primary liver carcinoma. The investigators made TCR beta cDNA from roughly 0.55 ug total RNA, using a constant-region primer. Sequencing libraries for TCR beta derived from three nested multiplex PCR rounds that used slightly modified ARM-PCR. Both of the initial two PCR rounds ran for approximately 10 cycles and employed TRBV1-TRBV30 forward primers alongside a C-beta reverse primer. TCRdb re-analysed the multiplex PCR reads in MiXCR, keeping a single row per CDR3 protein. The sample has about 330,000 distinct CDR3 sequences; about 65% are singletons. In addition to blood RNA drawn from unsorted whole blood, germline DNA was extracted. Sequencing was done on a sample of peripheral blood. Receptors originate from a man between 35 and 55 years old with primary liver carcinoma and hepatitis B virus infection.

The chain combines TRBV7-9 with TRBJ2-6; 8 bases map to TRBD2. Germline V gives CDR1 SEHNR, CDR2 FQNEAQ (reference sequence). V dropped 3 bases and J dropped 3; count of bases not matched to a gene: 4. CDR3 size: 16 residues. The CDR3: CASSFGGGHGANVLTF. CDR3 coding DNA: TGTGCCAGCAGCTTCGGGGGGGGGCATGGGGCCAACGTCCTGACTTTC.

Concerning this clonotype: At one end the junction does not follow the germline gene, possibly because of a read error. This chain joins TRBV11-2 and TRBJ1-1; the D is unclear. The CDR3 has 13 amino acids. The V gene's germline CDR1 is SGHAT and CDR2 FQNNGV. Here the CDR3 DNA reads TGTGCCAGCAGCTTGTTACCCGACACTGAAGCTTCCTTT. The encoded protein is CASSLLPDTEASF.

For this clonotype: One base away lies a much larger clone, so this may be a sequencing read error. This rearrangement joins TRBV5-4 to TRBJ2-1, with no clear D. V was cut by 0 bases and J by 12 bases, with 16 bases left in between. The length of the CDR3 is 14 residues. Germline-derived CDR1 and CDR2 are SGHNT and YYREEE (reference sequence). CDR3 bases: TGTGCCAGCAGCTTGGGTATTTTGCGGAACGGGCAGTTCTTC. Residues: CASSLGILRNGQFF.

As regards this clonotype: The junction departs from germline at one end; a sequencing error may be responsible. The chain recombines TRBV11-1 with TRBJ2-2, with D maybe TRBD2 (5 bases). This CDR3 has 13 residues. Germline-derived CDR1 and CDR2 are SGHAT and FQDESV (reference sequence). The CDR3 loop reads CASGLIAAGELFF. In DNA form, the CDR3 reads TGTGCCAGCGGCTTAATCGCCGCCGGGGAGCTATTTTTC.

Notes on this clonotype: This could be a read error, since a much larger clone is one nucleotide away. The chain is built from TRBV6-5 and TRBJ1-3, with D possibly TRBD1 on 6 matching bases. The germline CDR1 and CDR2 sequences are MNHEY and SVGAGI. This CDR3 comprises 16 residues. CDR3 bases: TGTACCAGCAGTTACGTTCAGGGGAGCTCTGGAAACACCATATATTTT. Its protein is CTSSYVQGSSGNTIYF.

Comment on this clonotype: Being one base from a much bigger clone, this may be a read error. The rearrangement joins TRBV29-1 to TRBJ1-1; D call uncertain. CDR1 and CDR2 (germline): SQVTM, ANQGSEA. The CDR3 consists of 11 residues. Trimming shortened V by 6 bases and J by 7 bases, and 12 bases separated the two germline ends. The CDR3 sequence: CSVTTLGEAFF. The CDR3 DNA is TGCAGCGTAACAACGTTGGGTGAAGCTTTCTTT.

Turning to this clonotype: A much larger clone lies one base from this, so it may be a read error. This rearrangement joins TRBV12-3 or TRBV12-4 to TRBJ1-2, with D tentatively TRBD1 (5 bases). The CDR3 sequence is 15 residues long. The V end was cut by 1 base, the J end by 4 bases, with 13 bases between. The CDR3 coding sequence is TGTGCCAGCAGTTTAGGTTGGGGACTTGCCTATGGCTACACCTTC. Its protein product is CASSLGWGLAYGYTF.

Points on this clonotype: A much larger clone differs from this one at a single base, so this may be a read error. CDR3 loop: CASSQDDQRLDTEAFF. The CDR3 DNA reads as TGCGCCAGCAGCCAAGATGATCAGCGGTTGGACACTGAAGCTTTCTTT. V is TRBV4-1 and J is TRBJ1-1; D call uncertain. V dropped 0 bases and J dropped 3 bases, with 14 bases sitting between them. The length of the CDR3 is 16 residues. The germline CDR1 and CDR2 sequences are MGHRA and YSYEKL.

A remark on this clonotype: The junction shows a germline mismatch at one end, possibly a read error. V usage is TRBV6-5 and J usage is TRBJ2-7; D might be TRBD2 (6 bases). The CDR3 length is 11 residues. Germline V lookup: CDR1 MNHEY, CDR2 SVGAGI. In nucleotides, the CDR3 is TGTGCCAGCACTTTGGGTGGAGGGCAGTATTTC. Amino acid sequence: CASTLGGGQYF.

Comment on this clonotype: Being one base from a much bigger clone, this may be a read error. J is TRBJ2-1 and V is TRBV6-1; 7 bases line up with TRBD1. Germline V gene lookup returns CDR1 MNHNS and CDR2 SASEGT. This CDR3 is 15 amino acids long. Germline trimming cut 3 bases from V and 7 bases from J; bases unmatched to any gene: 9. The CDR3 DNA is TGTGCCAGCAGTGAGGACAGGAACCTCTTGAATGAGCAGTTCTTC. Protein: CASSEDRNLLNEQFF.

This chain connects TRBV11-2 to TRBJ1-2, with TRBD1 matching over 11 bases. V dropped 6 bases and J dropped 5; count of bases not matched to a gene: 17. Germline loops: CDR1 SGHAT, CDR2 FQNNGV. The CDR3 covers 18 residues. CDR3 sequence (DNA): TGTGCCAGCAGGCTAATTCTGGACAGGGGGCGCAAGGGATATGGCTACACCTTC. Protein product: CASRLILDRGRKGYGYTF.

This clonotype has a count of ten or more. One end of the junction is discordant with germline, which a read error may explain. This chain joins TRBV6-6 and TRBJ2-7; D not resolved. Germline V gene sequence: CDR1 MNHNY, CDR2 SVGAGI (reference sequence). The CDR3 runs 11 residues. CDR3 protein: CASSYSHEQYF. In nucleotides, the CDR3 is TGTGCCAGCAGTTACTCCCACGAGCAGTACTTC.

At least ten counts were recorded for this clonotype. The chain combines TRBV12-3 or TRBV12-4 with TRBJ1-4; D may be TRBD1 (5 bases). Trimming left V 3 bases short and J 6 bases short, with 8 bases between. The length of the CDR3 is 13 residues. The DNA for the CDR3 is TGTGCCAGCAGTTTTCGAGGGGATGAAAAACTGTTTTTT. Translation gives CASSFRGDEKLFF.

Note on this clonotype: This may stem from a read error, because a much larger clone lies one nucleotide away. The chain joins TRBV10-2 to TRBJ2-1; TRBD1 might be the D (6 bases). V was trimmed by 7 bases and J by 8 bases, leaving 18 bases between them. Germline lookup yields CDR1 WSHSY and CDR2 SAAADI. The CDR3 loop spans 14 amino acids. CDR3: CASTPLRTVHEQFF. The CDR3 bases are TGCGCCAGCACACCTCTAAGGACAGTCCATGAGCAGTTCTTC.

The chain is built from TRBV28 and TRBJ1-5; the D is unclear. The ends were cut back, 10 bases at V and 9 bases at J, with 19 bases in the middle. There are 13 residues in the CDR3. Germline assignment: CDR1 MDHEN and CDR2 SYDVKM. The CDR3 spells CATGGGHVGPQHF. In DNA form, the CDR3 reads TGTGCCACCGGCGGAGGTCACGTGGGGCCCCAGCATTTT.

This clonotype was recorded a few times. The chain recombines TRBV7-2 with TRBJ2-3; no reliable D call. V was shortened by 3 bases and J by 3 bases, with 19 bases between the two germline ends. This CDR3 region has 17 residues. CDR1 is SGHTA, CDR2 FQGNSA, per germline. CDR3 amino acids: CASSLSMGSRTTDTQYF. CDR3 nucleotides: TGTGCCAGCAGCTTGAGTATGGGCAGCAGGACGACAGATACGCAGTATTTT. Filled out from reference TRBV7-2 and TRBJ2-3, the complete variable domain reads GAGVSQSPSNKVTEKGKDVELRCDPISGHTALYWYRQSLGQGLEFLIYFQGNSAPDKSGLPSDRFSAERTGGSVSTLTIQRTQQEDSAVYLCASSLSMGSRTTDTQYFGPGTRLTVL.

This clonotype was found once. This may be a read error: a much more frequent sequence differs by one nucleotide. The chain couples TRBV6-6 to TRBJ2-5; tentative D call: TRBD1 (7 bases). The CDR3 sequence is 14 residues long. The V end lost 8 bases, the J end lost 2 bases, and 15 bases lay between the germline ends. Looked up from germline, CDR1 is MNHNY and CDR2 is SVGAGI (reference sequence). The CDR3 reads CASRLRGEQETQYF. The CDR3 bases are TGTGCCAGCCGCCTCAGGGGGGAGCAAGAGACCCAGTACTTC.

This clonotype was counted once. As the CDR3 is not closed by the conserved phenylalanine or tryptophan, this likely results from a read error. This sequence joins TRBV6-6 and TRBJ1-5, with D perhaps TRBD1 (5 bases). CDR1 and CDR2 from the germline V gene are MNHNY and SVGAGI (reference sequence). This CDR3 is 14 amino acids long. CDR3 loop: CASSFREYGQSQHI. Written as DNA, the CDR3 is TGTGCCAGCAGTTTCAGGGAGTATGGTCAGTCCCAGCATATT.